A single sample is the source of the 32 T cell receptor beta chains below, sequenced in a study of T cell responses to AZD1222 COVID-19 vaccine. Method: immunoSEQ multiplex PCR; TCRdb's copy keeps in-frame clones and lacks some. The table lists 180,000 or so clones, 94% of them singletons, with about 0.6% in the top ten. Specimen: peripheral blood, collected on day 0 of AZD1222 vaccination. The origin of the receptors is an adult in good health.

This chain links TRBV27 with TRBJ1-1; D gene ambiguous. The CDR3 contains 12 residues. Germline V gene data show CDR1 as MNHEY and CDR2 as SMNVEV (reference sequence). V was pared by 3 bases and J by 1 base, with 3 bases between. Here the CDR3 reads CASSFANTEAFF. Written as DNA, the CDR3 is TGTGCCAGCAGTTTTGCGAACACTGAAGCTTTCTTT.

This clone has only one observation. CDR3 coding DNA: TGTGCCAGCAGCCCGTGGCGGGGTAGCGGGAGGGAGACCCAGTACTTC. Its translation is CASSPWRGSGRETQYF. The V and J genes are TRBV5-4 and TRBJ2-5; 10 bases fit TRBD2. Losses at the gene ends were 4 bases for V and 5 bases for J; bases not matched to a gene: 11. The CDR3 totals 16 residues. Looked up from germline, CDR1 is SGHNT and CDR2 is YYREEE (reference sequence).

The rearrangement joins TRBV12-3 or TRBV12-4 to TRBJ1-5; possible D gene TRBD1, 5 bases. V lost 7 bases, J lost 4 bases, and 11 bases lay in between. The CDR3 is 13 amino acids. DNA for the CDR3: TGTGCCAGCACCCCGCGGGGGAATCAGCCCCAGCATTTT. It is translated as CASTPRGNQPQHF.

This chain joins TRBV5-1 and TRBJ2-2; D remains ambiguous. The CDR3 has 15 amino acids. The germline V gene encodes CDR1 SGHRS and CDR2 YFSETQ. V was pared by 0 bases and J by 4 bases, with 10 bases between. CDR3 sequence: CASSLDGSPTGELFF. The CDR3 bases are TGCGCCAGCAGCTTGGACGGCAGTCCCACCGGGGAGCTGTTTTTT.

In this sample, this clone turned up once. CDR3 sequence: CASSMPPRETQYF. The CDR3 DNA reads TGTGCCAGTAGTATGCCTCCACGAGAGACCCAGTACTTC. The chain joins TRBV19 to TRBJ2-5, with D uncertain. Germline V gene sequence: CDR1 LNHDA, CDR2 SQIVND (reference sequence). The CDR3 covers 13 residues. Trimming shortened V by 3 bases and J by 4 bases, and 9 bases separated the two germline ends.

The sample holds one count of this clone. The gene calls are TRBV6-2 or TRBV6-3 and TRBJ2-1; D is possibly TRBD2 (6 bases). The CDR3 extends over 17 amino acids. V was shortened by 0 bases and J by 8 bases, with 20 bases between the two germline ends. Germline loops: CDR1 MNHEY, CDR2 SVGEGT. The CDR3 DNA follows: TGTGCCAGCAGTTACTCGGTTTTGGGGACGGGAGTCGATGAGCAGTTCTTC. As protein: CASSYSVLGTGVDEQFF.

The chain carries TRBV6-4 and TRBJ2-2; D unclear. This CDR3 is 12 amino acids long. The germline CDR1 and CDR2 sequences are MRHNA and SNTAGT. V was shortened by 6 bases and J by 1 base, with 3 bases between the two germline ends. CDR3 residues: CASSQNTGELFF. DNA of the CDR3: TGTGCCAGCAGCCAGAACACCGGGGAGCTGTTTTTT.

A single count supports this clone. The CDR3 DNA follows: TGTGCCAGCAGTTTGGGACGGACGAACACTGAAGCTTTCTTT. It is translated as CASSLGRTNTEAFF. The chain couples TRBV28 to TRBJ1-1; D possibly corresponds to TRBD1 (5 bases). V lost 3 bases to trimming and J lost 1 base, with 9 bases between them. Germline CDR1 is MDHEN and CDR2 is SYDVKM. The CDR3 sequence is 14 residues long.

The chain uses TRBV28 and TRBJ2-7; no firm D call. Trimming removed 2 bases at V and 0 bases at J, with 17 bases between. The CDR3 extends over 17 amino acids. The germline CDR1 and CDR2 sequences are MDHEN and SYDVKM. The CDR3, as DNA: TGTGCCAGCAGTTTAGTTATTCTAGGGTTATCCTCCTACGAGCAGTACTTC. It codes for CASSLVILGLSSYEQYF.

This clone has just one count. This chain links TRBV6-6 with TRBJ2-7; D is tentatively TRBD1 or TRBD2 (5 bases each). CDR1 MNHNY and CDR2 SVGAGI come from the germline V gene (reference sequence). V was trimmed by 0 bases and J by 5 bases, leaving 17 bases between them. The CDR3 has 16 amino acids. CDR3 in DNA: TGTGCCAGCAGTTACTCCGGTCGAGGGCTAGGGGACGAGCAGTACTTC. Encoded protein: CASSYSGRGLGDEQYF.

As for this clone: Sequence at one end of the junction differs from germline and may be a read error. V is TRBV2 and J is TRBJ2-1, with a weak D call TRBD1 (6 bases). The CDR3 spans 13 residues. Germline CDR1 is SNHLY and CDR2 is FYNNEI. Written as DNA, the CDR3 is TGTGCCAGCAGGGAAGGACAGCTAACTTCTCCGTTCTTC. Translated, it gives CASREGQLTSPFF.

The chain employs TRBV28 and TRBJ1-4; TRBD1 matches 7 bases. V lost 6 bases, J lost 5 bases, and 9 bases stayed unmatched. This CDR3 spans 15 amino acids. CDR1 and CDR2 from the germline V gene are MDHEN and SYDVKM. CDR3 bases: TGTGCCAGCAGGGGCATGACAGGGTCCAATGAAAAACTGTTTTTT. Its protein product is CASRGMTGSNEKLFF.

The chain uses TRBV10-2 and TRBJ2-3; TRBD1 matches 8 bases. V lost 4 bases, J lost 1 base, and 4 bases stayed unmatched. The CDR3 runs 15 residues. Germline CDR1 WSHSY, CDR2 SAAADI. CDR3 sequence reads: CASSVLTGGTDTQYF. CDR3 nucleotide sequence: TGCGCCAGCAGTGTCTTGACAGGGGGCACAGATACGCAGTATTTT.

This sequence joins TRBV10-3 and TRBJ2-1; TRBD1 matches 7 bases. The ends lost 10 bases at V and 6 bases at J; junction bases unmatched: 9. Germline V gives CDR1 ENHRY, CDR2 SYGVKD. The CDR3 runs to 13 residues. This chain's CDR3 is CATRTGEINEQFF. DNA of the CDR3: TGTGCCACCCGGACAGGCGAAATCAATGAGCAGTTCTTC.

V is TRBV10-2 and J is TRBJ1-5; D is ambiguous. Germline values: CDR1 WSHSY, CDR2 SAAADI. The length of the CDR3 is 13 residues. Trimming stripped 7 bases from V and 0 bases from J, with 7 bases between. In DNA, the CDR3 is TGCGCCAGCATGGCCTATAGCAATCAGCCCCAGCATTTT. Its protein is CASMAYSNQPQHF.

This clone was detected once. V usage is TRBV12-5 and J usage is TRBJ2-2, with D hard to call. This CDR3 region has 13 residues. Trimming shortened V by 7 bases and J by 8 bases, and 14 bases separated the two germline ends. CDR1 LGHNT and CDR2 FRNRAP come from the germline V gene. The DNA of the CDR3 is TGTGCTAGTGCCACACCTGGCTCAGGGGAGCTGTTTTTT. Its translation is CASATPGSGELFF.

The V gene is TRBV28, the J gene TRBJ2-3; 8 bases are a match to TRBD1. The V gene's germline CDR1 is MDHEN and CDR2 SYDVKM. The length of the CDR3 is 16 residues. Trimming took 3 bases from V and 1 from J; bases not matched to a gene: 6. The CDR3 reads CASSFLGTGGTDTQYF. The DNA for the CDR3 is TGTGCCAGCAGTTTCTTGGGGACAGGCGGCACAGATACGCAGTATTTT.

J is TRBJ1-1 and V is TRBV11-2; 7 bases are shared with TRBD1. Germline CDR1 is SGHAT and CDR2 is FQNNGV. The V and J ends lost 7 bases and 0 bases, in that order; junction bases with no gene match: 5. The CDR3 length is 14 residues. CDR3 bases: TGTGCCAGCACCCAGACAGGGCTGAACACTGAAGCTTTCTTT. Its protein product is CASTQTGLNTEAFF. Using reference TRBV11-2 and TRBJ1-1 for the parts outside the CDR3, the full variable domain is EAGVAQSPRYKIIEKRQSVAFWCNPISGHATLYWYQQILGQGPKLLIQFQNNGVVDDSQLPKDRFSAERLKGVDSTLKIQPAKLEDSAVYLCASTQTGLNTEAFFGQGTRLTVV.

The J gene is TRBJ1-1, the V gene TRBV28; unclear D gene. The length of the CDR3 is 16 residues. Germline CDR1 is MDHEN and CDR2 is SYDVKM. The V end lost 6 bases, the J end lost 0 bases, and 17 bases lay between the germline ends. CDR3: CASSTPGLRLNTEAFF. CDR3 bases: TGTGCCAGCAGCACTCCGGGGTTAAGACTGAACACTGAAGCTTTCTTT.

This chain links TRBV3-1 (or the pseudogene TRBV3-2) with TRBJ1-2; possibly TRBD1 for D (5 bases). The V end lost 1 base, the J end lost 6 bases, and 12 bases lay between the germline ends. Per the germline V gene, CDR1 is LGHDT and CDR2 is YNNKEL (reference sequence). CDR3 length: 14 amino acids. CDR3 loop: CASSQGWEGNGYTF. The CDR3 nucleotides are TGTGCCAGCAGCCAAGGGTGGGAGGGGAATGGCTACACCTTC.

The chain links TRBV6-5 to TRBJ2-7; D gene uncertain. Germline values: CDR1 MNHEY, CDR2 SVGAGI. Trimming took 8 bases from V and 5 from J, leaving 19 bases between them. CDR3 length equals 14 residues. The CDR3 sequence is CASRAPGRKNEQYF. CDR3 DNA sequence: TGTGCCAGCCGAGCCCCAGGACGGAAGAACGAGCAGTACTTC.

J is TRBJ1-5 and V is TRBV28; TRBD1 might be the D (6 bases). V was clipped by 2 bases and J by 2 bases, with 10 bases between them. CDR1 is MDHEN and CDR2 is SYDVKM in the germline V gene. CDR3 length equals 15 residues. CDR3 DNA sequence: TGTGCCAGCAGTTTAGGGCCAGGGGGCAATCAGCCCCAGCATTTT. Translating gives CASSLGPGGNQPQHF. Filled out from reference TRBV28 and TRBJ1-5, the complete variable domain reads DVKVTQSSRYLVKRTGEKVFLECVQDMDHENMFWYRQDPGLGLRLIYFSYDVKMKEKGDIPEGYSVSREKKERFSLILESASTNQTSMYLCASSLGPGGNQPQHFGDGTRLSIL.

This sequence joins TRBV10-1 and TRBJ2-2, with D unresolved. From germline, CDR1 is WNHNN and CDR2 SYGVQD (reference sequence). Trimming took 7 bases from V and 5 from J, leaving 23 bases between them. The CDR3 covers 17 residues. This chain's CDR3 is CASTPRGAPKITGELFF. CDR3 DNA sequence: TGCGCCAGCACCCCTAGAGGCGCCCCTAAGATAACCGGGGAGCTGTTTTTT.

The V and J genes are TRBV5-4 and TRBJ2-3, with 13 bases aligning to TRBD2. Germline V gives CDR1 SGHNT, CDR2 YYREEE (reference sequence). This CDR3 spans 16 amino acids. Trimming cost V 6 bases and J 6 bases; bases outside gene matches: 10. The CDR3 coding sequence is TGTGCCAGCAAAACTGGACTAGCGGGAGTGAAGGATACGCAGTATTTT. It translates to CASKTGLAGVKDTQYF.

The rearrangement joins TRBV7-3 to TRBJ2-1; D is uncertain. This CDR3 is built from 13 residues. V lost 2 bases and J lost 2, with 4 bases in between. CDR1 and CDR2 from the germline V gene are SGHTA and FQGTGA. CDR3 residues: CASSLWPYNEQFF. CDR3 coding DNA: TGTGCCAGCAGCTTATGGCCCTACAATGAGCAGTTCTTC.

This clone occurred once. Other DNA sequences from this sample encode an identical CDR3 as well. CDR3 amino acids: CASSQDREGTEAFF. CDR3 nucleotides: TGTGCCAGCAGCCAAGATAGGGAGGGGACTGAAGCTTTCTTT. The gene calls are TRBV14 and TRBJ1-1, with D possibly TRBD1 on 5 matching bases. Per germline, CDR1 SGHDN and CDR2 FVKESK. The CDR3 has 14 residues. The V end was cut by 0 bases, the J end by 5 bases, with 10 bases between.

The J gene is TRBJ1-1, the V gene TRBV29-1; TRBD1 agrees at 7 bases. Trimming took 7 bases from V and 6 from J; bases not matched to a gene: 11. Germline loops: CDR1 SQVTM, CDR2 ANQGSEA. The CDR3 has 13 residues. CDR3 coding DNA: TGCAGCGACCTGAGACAGGGTCGCCCTGAAGCTTTCTTT. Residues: CSDLRQGRPEAFF.

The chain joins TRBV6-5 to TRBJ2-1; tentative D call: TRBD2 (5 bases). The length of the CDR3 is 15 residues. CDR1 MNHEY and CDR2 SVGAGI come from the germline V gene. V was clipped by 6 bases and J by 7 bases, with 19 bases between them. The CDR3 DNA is TGTGCCAGCAGGTCTAACCGGGTCAGAGGGAATGAGCAGTTCTTC. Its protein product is CASRSNRVRGNEQFF.

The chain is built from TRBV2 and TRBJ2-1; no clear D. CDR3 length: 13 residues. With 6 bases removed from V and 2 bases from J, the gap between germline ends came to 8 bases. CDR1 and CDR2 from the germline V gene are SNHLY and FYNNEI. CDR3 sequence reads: CASRAEPYNEQFF. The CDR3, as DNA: TGTGCCAGCAGGGCCGAGCCCTACAATGAGCAGTTCTTC. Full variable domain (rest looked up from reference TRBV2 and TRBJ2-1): EPEVTQTPSHQVTQMGQEVILRCVPISNHLYFYWYRQILGQKVEFLVSFYNNEISEKSEIFDDQFSVERPDGSNFTLKIRSTKLEDSAMYFCASRAEPYNEQFFGPGTRLTVL.

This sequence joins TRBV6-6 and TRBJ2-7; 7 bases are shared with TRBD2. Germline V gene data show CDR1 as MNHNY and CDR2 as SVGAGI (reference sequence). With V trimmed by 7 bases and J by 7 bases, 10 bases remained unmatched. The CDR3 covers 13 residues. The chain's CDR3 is CASNKAGTREQYF. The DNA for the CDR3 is TGTGCCAGCAACAAAGCGGGGACTCGGGAGCAGTACTTC.

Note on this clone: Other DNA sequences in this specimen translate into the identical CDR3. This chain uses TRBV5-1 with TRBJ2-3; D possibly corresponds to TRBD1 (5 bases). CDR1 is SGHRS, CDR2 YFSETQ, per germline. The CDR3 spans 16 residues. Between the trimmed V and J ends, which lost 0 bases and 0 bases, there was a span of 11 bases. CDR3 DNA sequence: TGCGCCAGCAGCTTGGGGGGCACCGCTAGCACAGATACGCAGTATTTT. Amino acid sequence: CASSLGGTASTDTQYF.

CDR3 loop: CASSFGSESYEQYF. CDR3 nucleotide sequence: TGTGCCAGCAGTTTCGGATCCGAGTCATACGAGCAGTACTTC. The chain combines TRBV6-5 with TRBJ2-7; no clear D. Trimming took off 4 bases at V and 4 bases at J, with 14 bases between the two ends. The germline gives CDR1 MNHEY, CDR2 SVGAGI. This CDR3 comprises 14 residues.